A single sample gave rise to the 29 T cell receptor beta chains below, sequenced in a study of blood T cell repertoires in COVID-19. The assay was immunoSEQ multiplex PCR, and TCRdb's table has in-frame clones only and misses some. The data contain about 250,000 clones, around 83% of them seen just once; the ten biggest clones take up more than 6.5%. The specimen was peripheral blood. Receptors were obtained from a middle-aged man with active or convalescent COVID-19.

With respect to this clone: Additional DNA sequences in this sample encode the identical CDR3. The genes are TRBV7-6 and TRBJ1-4; 7 bases are shared with TRBD1. The V gene's germline CDR1 is SGHVS and CDR2 FNYEAQ. V lost 1 base and J lost 8; bases outside the gene matches: 4. CDR3 length equals 14 residues. CDR3 region: CASSLGQGNEKLFF. The CDR3 nucleotides read TGTGCCAGCAGCTTAGGACAGGGTAACGAAAAACTGTTTTTT.

This chain joins TRBV5-1 and TRBJ1-6; D not certain. Trimming removed 0 bases from V and 0 bases from J, with 4 bases in between. Germline V gene sequence: CDR1 SGHRS, CDR2 YFSETQ. This CDR3 is 15 amino acids long. The CDR3 region is CASSLASSYNSPLHF. The DNA for the CDR3 is TGCGCCAGCAGCTTGGCTAGCTCCTATAATTCACCCCTCCACTTT. Full variable domain (outside the CDR3, taken from reference TRBV5-1 and TRBJ1-6): KAGVTQTPRYLIKTRGQQVTLSCSPISGHRSVSWYQQTPGQGLQFLFEYFSETQRNKGNFPGRFSGRQFSNSRSEMNVSTLELGDSALYLCASSLASSYNSPLHFGNGTRLTVT.

The rearrangement uses TRBV15 and TRBJ2-3; D is uncertain. The CDR3 has 17 amino acids. Trimming shortened V by 3 bases and J by 0 bases, and 16 bases separated the two germline ends. Germline assignment: CDR1 LNHNV and CDR2 YYDKDF (reference sequence). The CDR3 DNA reads as TGTGCCACCAGCAGTAACTATTTAACCTTTAGCACAGATACGCAGTATTTT. Protein product: CATSSNYLTFSTDTQYF.

This clone was seen once. The chain joins TRBV27 to TRBJ2-7; D perhaps matches TRBD1 (6 bases). This CDR3 has 15 residues. Germline lookup yields CDR1 MNHEY and CDR2 SMNVEV (reference sequence). Deletions cut 4 bases from V and 3 bases from J, with 16 bases between. This CDR3 reads CASSSGIGRGYEQYF. The CDR3 coding sequence is TGTGCCAGCAGTTCGGGCATAGGCAGGGGCTACGAGCAGTACTTC.

The rearrangement links TRBV5-4 to TRBJ2-2; the D gene is possibly TRBD2 (6 bases). Germline V gene lookup returns CDR1 SGHNT and CDR2 YYREEE (reference sequence). The V end was cut by 4 bases, the J end by 0 bases, with 13 bases between. The CDR3 is 16 residues long. CDR3 in DNA: TGTGCCAGCAGCAGTGGTGGGGGGACGAACACCGGGGAGCTGTTTTTT. It translates to CASSSGGGTNTGELFF.

Only one count was recorded for this clone. The chain employs TRBV4-3 and TRBJ2-1; possibly TRBD2 for D (5 bases). The germline gives CDR1 LGHNA, CDR2 YSLEER. The length of the CDR3 is 20 residues. The V gene lost 1 base and the J gene lost 5 bases, with 27 bases spanning the gap. DNA for the CDR3: TGCGCCAGCAGCCAAGTGCCGGTGGGGTTCGGAGCGGCAAGCGACAATGAGCAGTTCTTC. This codes for CASSQVPVGFGAASDNEQFF.

The chain recombines TRBV28 with TRBJ1-4; 9 nucleotides match TRBD1. This CDR3 spans 18 amino acids. Germline V gene sequence: CDR1 MDHEN, CDR2 SYDVKM. Losses at the gene ends were 6 bases for V and 7 bases for J; bases not matched to a gene: 18. CDR3 residues: CASSARPGTGRLIEKLFF. The CDR3, as DNA: TGTGCCAGCAGCGCCAGACCCGGGACAGGGAGACTTATTGAAAAACTGTTTTTT.

The V and J genes are TRBV24-1 and TRBJ1-5; 7 bases match TRBD1. Germline CDR1 is KGHDR and CDR2 is SFDVKD. CDR3 length equals 12 residues. The trim removed 6 bases at V and 8 bases at J, leaving 3 bases unmatched. Here the CDR3 reads CATSTRGKPQHF. As DNA, the CDR3 is TGTGCCACCAGTACCAGGGGGAAGCCCCAGCATTTT.

The CDR3 region is CASSLAGLRSGANVLTF. CDR3 coding DNA: TGTGCCAGCAGCTTAGCTGGGTTGAGGTCTGGGGCCAACGTCCTGACTTTC. The V call is TRBV11-3, the J call TRBJ2-6; D gene uncertain. V was cut by 1 base and J by 1 base, with 11 bases left in between. The germline CDR1 and CDR2 sequences are SGHNT and YENEEA. The CDR3 runs to 17 residues.

V and J are TRBV24-1 and TRBJ2-3; 10 bases fit TRBD1. V lost 2 bases and J lost 2; bases outside the gene matches: 3. Germline V gives CDR1 KGHDR, CDR2 SFDVKD. The length of the CDR3 is 16 residues. The DNA of the CDR3 is TGTGCCACCAGTGATTGGGGGACAGGGGCCACAGATACGCAGTATTTT. Residues: CATSDWGTGATDTQYF.

The V call is TRBV18, the J call TRBJ2-3; TRBD2 matches 14 bases. The germline gives CDR1 KGHSH, CDR2 LQKENI. Trimming cost V 5 bases and J 1 base; bases outside gene matches: 5. This CDR3 is 17 amino acids long. CDR3 in DNA: TGTGCCAGCTCATCTCCGGGACTAGCGGGGGGCACAGATACGCAGTATTTT. It yields the protein CASSSPGLAGGTDTQYF.

V and J are TRBV4-1 and TRBJ1-5, with D hard to call. Germline V gene sequence: CDR1 MGHRA, CDR2 YSYEKL. This CDR3 has 13 amino acids. V was clipped by 2 bases and J by 7 bases, with 9 bases between them. CDR3 in amino acids: CASSQLRGQPQHF. CDR3 DNA sequence: TGCGCCAGCAGCCAATTGCGAGGACAGCCCCAGCATTTT.

The J gene is TRBJ2-6, the V gene TRBV12-5; no clear D. The ends were cut back, 2 bases at V and 0 bases at J, with 8 bases in the middle. Germline-derived CDR1 and CDR2 are LGHNT and FRNRAP. This CDR3 is 16 amino acids long. In nucleotides, the CDR3 is TGTGCTAGTGGTTTGATAACAATCTCTGGGGCCAACGTCCTGACTTTC. This translates into CASGLITISGANVLTF.

This rearrangement joins TRBV7-6 to TRBJ1-2, with no clear D. The CDR3 runs 13 residues. V lost 4 bases, J lost 4 bases, and 10 bases lay in between. Germline V gene sequence: CDR1 SGHVS, CDR2 FNYEAQ. As DNA, the CDR3 is TGTGCCAGCAGCTACCCCGGTGGCTATGGCTACACCTTC. Protein sequence: CASSYPGGYGYTF.

V gene TRBV4-1 combines with J gene TRBJ2-5, with D perhaps TRBD1 (7 bases). This CDR3 comprises 15 residues. The V end was cut by 4 bases, the J end by 4 bases, with 16 bases between. From germline, CDR1 is MGHRA and CDR2 YSYEKL. CDR3 residues: CASSPLWQGGETQYF. CDR3 DNA: TGCGCCAGCAGCCCCCTTTGGCAGGGGGGAGAGACCCAGTACTTC.

The chain has TRBV4-3 and TRBJ1-3; a weak D match, TRBD1 (5 bases). This CDR3 has 14 residues. The ends were cut back, 1 base at V and 15 bases at J, with 19 bases in the middle. The germline gives CDR1 LGHNA, CDR2 YSLEER. The CDR3: CASSQVFKGSAAYF. The CDR3 DNA reads TGCGCCAGCAGCCAAGTATTTAAGGGGTCGGCGGCATATTTT.

The V and J genes are TRBV7-2 and TRBJ2-3; D may be TRBD2 (6 bases). CDR1 and CDR2 from the germline V gene are SGHTA and FQGNSA. The CDR3 runs 17 residues. V lost 3 bases, J lost 4 bases, and 20 bases lay in between. The CDR3 region has the DNA TGTGCCAGCAGCTTCAGGACCCGGGACTCCCCCGCAGATACGCAGTATTTT. The encoded protein is CASSFRTRDSPADTQYF.

This clone was recorded a few times. This chain uses TRBV5-1 with TRBJ1-1; a possible D gene is TRBD1 (5 bases). V gave up 6 bases and J gave up 0 bases, with 9 bases separating them. Germline V gene lookup returns CDR1 SGHRS and CDR2 YFSETQ. The CDR3 extends over 13 amino acids. Here the CDR3 DNA reads TGCGCCAGCAAGCAGGGATTGAACACTGAAGCTTTCTTT. It is translated as CASKQGLNTEAFF.

This clone was seen just once. The chain carries TRBV4-2 and TRBJ1-5; D might be TRBD1 (5 bases). V dropped 0 bases and J dropped 5 bases, with 11 bases sitting between them. This CDR3 is built from 15 residues. Germline-derived CDR1 and CDR2 are LGHNA and YNFKEQ. This CDR3 reads CASSQEPGLYQPQHF. CDR3 in DNA: TGTGCCAGCAGCCAAGAGCCAGGGCTATATCAGCCCCAGCATTTT.

The J gene is TRBJ2-7, the V gene TRBV24-1; TRBD1 matches 8 bases. After removal of 2 bases from V and 3 bases from J, the junction contained 5 bases not matched to a gene. The germline V gene encodes CDR1 KGHDR and CDR2 SFDVKD. The CDR3 covers 15 residues. The DNA of the CDR3 is TGTGCCACCAGTGATTCCGACAGGGGCGGCTACGAGCAGTACTTC. Its protein is CATSDSDRGGYEQYF.

The V gene is TRBV28, the J gene TRBJ2-7; 11 bases are a match to TRBD1. The CDR3 is made up of 14 amino acids. V was clipped by 4 bases and J by 3 bases; unmatched bases: 2. The germline CDR1 and CDR2 sequences are MDHEN and SYDVKM. CDR3 sequence (DNA): TGTGCCAGCAGTTCGGGACAGGGGGTCTACGAGCAGTACTTC. Translating gives CASSSGQGVYEQYF. The full variable domain, in which reference TRBV28 and TRBJ2-7 provide the parts outside the CDR3, is DVKVTQSSRYLVKRTGEKVFLECVQDMDHENMFWYRQDPGLGLRLIYFSYDVKMKEKGDIPEGYSVSREKKERFSLILESASTNQTSMYLCASSSGQGVYEQYFGPGTRLTVT.

This clone was detected a few times. The chain joins TRBV19 to TRBJ1-3; 7 bases match TRBD1. The CDR3 spans 15 residues. The germline V gene has CDR1 LNHDA and CDR2 SQIVND (reference sequence). The trim removed 5 bases at V and 0 bases at J, leaving 4 bases unmatched. CDR3 residues: CASSEGQLSGNTIYF. The CDR3 DNA reads as TGTGCCAGTAGTGAGGGACAGCTCTCTGGAAACACCATATATTTT.

Of note for this clone: Other DNA sequences in the same sample also yield this CDR3. The chain links TRBV9 to TRBJ2-3, with 10 bases aligning to TRBD1. The CDR3 sequence is 16 residues long. With 2 bases clipped from V and 0 bases from J, the junction kept 3 bases outside the gene matches. Germline V lookup: CDR1 SGDLS, CDR2 YYNGEE. The CDR3 loop reads CASSVGTGASTDTQYF. CDR3 coding DNA: TGTGCCAGCAGCGTCGGGACAGGGGCTAGCACAGATACGCAGTATTTT.

The CDR3 DNA follows: TGTGCCAGCAGCCTATCCGGGACAGGGGGCTACAATGAGCAGTTCTTC. This gives the protein CASSLSGTGGYNEQFF. The chain uses TRBV7-8 and TRBJ2-1; 11 nucleotides match TRBD1. The germline V gene has CDR1 SGHVS and CDR2 FQNEAQ. V gave up 5 bases and J gave up 3 bases; unmatched junction bases: 6. CDR3 length: 16 amino acids.

V and J are TRBV27 and TRBJ2-7; TRBD1 agrees at 9 bases. The junction had 5 bases not matched to a gene; V was cut back by 3 bases and J by 5 bases. The CDR3 has 14 residues. CDR1 and CDR2 from the germline V gene are MNHEY and SMNVEV (reference sequence). The CDR3 spells CASSFPGTGNEQYF. CDR3 sequence (DNA): TGTGCCAGCAGTTTCCCCGGGACAGGGAACGAGCAGTACTTC.

The chain has TRBV19 and TRBJ1-1, with TRBD1 as a possible D gene (5 bases). This CDR3 spans 13 amino acids. With 3 bases removed from V and 3 bases from J, the gap between germline ends came to 8 bases. Looked up from germline, CDR1 is LNHDA and CDR2 is SQIVND (reference sequence). The CDR3 loop is CASSIAGDTEAFF. CDR3 DNA sequence: TGTGCCAGTAGTATCGCGGGGGACACTGAAGCTTTCTTT.

The sample holds one count of this clone. The chain joins TRBV9 to TRBJ2-1; 9 positions agree with TRBD2. CDR3 size: 18 residues. Germline V lookup: CDR1 SGDLS, CDR2 YYNGEE. Trimming cost V 0 bases and J 6 bases; bases outside gene matches: 13. The CDR3 DNA sequence: TGTGCCAGCAGCGTAGGCAGCGGGAGGCCCCGCCCCTTCAATGAGCAGTTCTTC. Protein product: CASSVGSGRPRPFNEQFF.

The V call is TRBV2, the J call TRBJ1-6; perhaps TRBD1 as D (6 bases). The CDR3 is 13 residues long. The germline V gene encodes CDR1 SNHLY and CDR2 FYNNEI. Trimming took 6 bases from V and 9 from J, leaving 12 bases between them. DNA for the CDR3: TGTGCCAGCAGCCGGACAGTTAGTTCACCCCTCCACTTT. Translating gives CASSRTVSSPLHF. Filled out from reference TRBV2 and TRBJ1-6, the complete variable domain reads EPEVTQTPSHQVTQMGQEVILRCVPISNHLYFYWYRQILGQKVEFLVSFYNNEISEKSEIFDDQFSVERPDGSNFTLKIRSTKLEDSAMYFCASSRTVSSPLHFGNGTRLTVT.

The CDR3 sequence is CASSWGQGAGSGELFF. The CDR3 DNA sequence: TGTGCCAGCAGTTGGGGACAGGGGGCAGGTAGCGGGGAGCTGTTTTTT. This chain links TRBV25-1 with TRBJ2-2; 12 bases match TRBD1. V shed 5 bases and J 7 bases; nucleotides not matched to a gene: 8. CDR3 size: 16 residues. Germline V gene sequence: CDR1 MGHDK, CDR2 SYGVNS.